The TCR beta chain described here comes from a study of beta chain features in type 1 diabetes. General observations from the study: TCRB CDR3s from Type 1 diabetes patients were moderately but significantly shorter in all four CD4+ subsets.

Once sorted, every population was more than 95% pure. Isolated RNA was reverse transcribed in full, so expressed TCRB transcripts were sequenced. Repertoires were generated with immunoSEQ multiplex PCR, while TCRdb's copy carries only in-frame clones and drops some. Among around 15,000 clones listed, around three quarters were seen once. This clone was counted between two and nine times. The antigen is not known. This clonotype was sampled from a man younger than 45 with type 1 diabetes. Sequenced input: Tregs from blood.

For the CDR3, the DNA is TGTGCCAGCAGAACCAAGGGGGCTGGGGCCAACGTCCTGACTTTC. This translates into CASRTKGAGANVLTF. The chain carries TRBV11-1 and TRBJ2-6; D possibly corresponds to TRBD1 (6 bases). The CDR3 extends over 15 amino acids. Trimming removed 6 bases from V and 2 bases from J, with 11 bases in between. Germline V gene lookup returns CDR1 SGHAT and CDR2 FQDESV (reference sequence).